These T cell receptor beta chains were read from a single sample in a study of shared clonotypes between healthy human individuals. Libraries were prepared by immunoSEQ multiplex PCR; TCRdb keeps only in-frame clonotypes and omits some of them. The repertoire holds millions of clones, with 85% to 95% as singletons. Sequencing was done on a sample of naive CD4+ T cells sorted from blood. These receptors were obtained from a man aged 18 to 30 in good health. Both conserved end residues are part of each CDR3. Each record gives: V gene, D gene, J gene, clone size, CDR3 DNA, CDR3 protein. The D gene is left open where the match is weak. Size is stated for part of the rows, as once, few or many counts, or as a class when the clone is expanded.

TRBV30	NA	TRBJ1-6	NA	TGTGCCTGGACTAGGAGGGAGTCACCCCTCCACTTT	CAWTRRESPLHF
TRBV29-1	NA	TRBJ1-1	NA	TGCAGCGTCCACGGAGGAGCTAACACTGAAGCTTTCTTT	CSVHGGANTEAFF
TRBV7-9	NA	TRBJ2-2	many	TGTGCCAGCAGTGCACAGGGTTACGGGGAGCTGTTTTTT	CASSAQGYGELFF
TRBV7-8	NA	TRBJ1-5	NA	TGTGCCAGCAGCTTATGGGGGGCGCAGGGTCAGCCCCAGCATTTT	CASSLWGAQGQPQHF
TRBV30	TRBD1	TRBJ1-2	NA	TGTGCCTGGAGTACGGACAGGGGGCGCGCCTATGGCTACACCTTC	CAWSTDRGRAYGYTF
TRBV6-6	NA	TRBJ2-5	once	TGTGCCAGCAGTCCTACAGGTTCGGGGGAGACCCAGTACTTC	CASSPTGSGETQYF
TRBV28	NA	TRBJ2-7	NA	TGTGCCAGCAGTTCCCTGGGGACCCTAGTGGGGGAGCAGTACTTC	CASSSLGTLVGEQYF
TRBV6-1	NA	TRBJ2-3	NA	TGTGCCAGCAGTGGGTCCGGGGCCGGCACAGATACGCAGTATTTT	CASSGSGAGTDTQYF
TRBV30	NA	TRBJ1-3	NA	TGTGCCTGGAGGGGTGGGGGCACAGGGACTGGAAACACCATATATTTT	CAWRGGGTGTGNTIYF
TRBV7-2	TRBD1	TRBJ2-3	once	TGTGCCAGCAGCGTACAGGGGGCAGCAGATACGCAGTATTTT	CASSVQGAADTQYF
TRBV11-1	NA	TRBJ1-6	NA	TGTGCCAGCAGCCCCGAGTGGGGTTCACCCCTCCACTTT	CASSPEWGSPLHF
TRBV5-1	NA	TRBJ2-1	NA	TGCGCCAGCAGCTTGGCCGCGACGTACAACAATGAGCAGTTCTTC	CASSLAATYNNEQFF
TRBV14	NA	TRBJ2-3	NA	TGTGCCAGCAGCCAAGGGACTCGGACAGATACGCAGTATTTT	CASSQGTRTDTQYF
TRBV7-8	NA	TRBJ2-7	NA	TGTGCCAGCAGCTTAGAACAGGGTGTCTACGAGCAGTACTTC	CASSLEQGVYEQYF
TRBV7-8	NA	TRBJ2-3	NA	TGTGCCAGCAGCTTAGCGACTAACACAGATACGCAGTATTTT	CASSLATNTDTQYF
TRBV6-5	TRBD2	TRBJ2-7	NA	TGTGCCAGCAGGCCGGGACTACAATCAAACGAGCAGTACTTC	CASRPGLQSNEQYF
TRBV19	NA	TRBJ2-7	once	TGTGCCAGTAGTATAGATCGGCGAGGGACCTACGAGCAGTACTTC	CASSIDRRGTYEQYF
TRBV6-1	NA	TRBJ1-3	NA	TGTGCCAGCGAGCGGGCTACGAACTCTGGAAACACCATATATTTT	CASERATNSGNTIYF
TRBV6-5	TRBD2	TRBJ2-7	NA	TGTGCCAGCCGGAAGACTAGCGGTACCTACGAGCAGTACTTC	CASRKTSGTYEQYF
TRBV29-1	NA	TRBJ2-7	NA	TGCAGCGTGTACGAGGACCAAGCCTACGAGCAGTACTTC	CSVYEDQAYEQYF
TRBV10-3	TRBD1	TRBJ1-3	NA	TGTGCCATCAGCTACGACAGGGGCAGAAACACCATATATTTT	CAISYDRGRNTIYF
TRBV5-4	NA	TRBJ2-7	NA	TGTGCCAGCAGCTTAGATCCGATCAGCTCCTACGAGCAGTACTTC	CASSLDPISSYEQYF
TRBV5-1	TRBD2	TRBJ2-5	once	TGCGCCAGCAGCTCGGGGACTAGCGGCCAAGAGACCCAGTACTTC	CASSSGTSGQETQYF
TRBV5-1	NA	TRBJ2-3	NA	TGCGCCAGCAGCTTGGCCGCAGGGAGCACAGATACGCAGTATTTT	CASSLAAGSTDTQYF
TRBV6-5	NA	TRBJ1-1	NA	TGTGCCAGCACCCGGACCCAGAACACTGAAGCTTTCTTT	CASTRTQNTEAFF
TRBV28	NA	TRBJ2-5	once	TGTGCCAGCAGTCTCCCCCTGGGGGGTCAAGAGACCCAGTACTTC	CASSLPLGGQETQYF
TRBV6-1	NA	TRBJ2-7	NA	TGTGCCAGCAGTGAATACTTTGGGGAGCAGTACTTC	CASSEYFGEQYF
TRBV19	TRBD2	TRBJ2-1	NA	TGTGCCAGTAGTATAGATTGGAGTCTAGCGGGGTTAAATGAGCAGTTCTTC	CASSIDWSLAGLNEQFF
TRBV19	NA	TRBJ2-2	once	TGTGCCAGTAGCTCAGGGACTCTAAACACCGGGGAGCTGTTTTTT	CASSSGTLNTGELFF
TRBV29-1	NA	TRBJ1-2	few	TGCAGCATCTGGGAGTCCTATGGCTACACCTTC	CSIWESYGYTF
TRBV7-2	TRBD2	TRBJ2-7	NA	TGTGCCAGCAGCCCGTCACTAGCGGGAGTATACGAGCAGTACTTC	CASSPSLAGVYEQYF
TRBV10-3	TRBD2	TRBJ2-7	NA	TGTGCCATCTCGATAAGTAGCGGGAGGGAGCAGTACTTC	CAISISSGREQYF
TRBV9	NA	TRBJ2-3	NA	TGTGCCAGCAGCGCCACAGGGACAGATACGCAGTATTTT	CASSATGTDTQYF
TRBV25-1	TRBD1	TRBJ1-3	NA	TGTGCCAGCCGACAGGGAAACGGAAACACCATATATTTT	CASRQGNGNTIYF
TRBV11-2	TRBD1	TRBJ1-1	NA	TGTGCCAGCAGCGTATCTACGGACAGGGCGGAAGGAGCTTTCTTT	CASSVSTDRAEGAFF
TRBV9	TRBD1	TRBJ2-3	NA	TGTGCCAGCAGCACGACAGGGGGCGCGGGATTAGATACGCAGTATTTT	CASSTTGGAGLDTQYF
TRBV19	NA	TRBJ2-3	NA	TGTGCCAGTAGTATCAGGGGGGAAGGTTTTTACACAGATACGCAGTATTTT	CASSIRGEGFYTDTQYF
TRBV6-5	NA	TRBJ1-2	NA	TGTGCCAGCCATCGCCGTCAGGGCGGAGGCTATGGCTACACCTTC	CASHRRQGGGYGYTF
TRBV30	TRBD1	TRBJ2-7	NA	TGTGCCTGGAGGCAATCCGGGACAGGGAACTACGAGCAGTACTTC	CAWRQSGTGNYEQYF
TRBV5-1	NA	TRBJ1-6	NA	TGCGCCAGCACTGAGACACCAGGCTATAATTCACCCCTCCACTTT	CASTETPGYNSPLHF
TRBV7-2	NA	TRBJ1-6	NA	TGTGCCAGCAGCTTAGGAGGGCCCAATAATTCACCCCTCCACTTT	CASSLGGPNNSPLHF
TRBV7-2	NA	TRBJ2-7	NA	TGTGCCAGCAGCGACTACGAGCAGTACTTC	CASSDYEQYF
TRBV4-1	TRBD1	TRBJ1-6	NA	TGCGCCAGCAGCCAAGGCTCCGGACAGGGTAATTCACCCCTCCACTTT	CASSQGSGQGNSPLHF
TRBV18	NA	TRBJ1-4	NA	TGTGCCACCTACGCGGGAGAAAATGAAAAACTGTTTTTT	CATYAGENEKLFF
TRBV19	TRBD1	TRBJ1-3	NA	TGTGCCAGTAGTACCGGGACAGGGTCTGGAAACACCATATATTTT	CASSTGTGSGNTIYF
TRBV5-1	TRBD1	TRBJ2-2	NA	TGCGCCAGCAGTCTTACCGACAGGGGATCCGGGGAGCTGTTTTTT	CASSLTDRGSGELFF
TRBV14	NA	TRBJ1-4	NA	TGTGCCAGCAGCCAAGAGCTTCCAAGGCTTGGGGGTGAAAAACTGTTTTTT	CASSQELPRLGGEKLFF
TRBV2	NA	TRBJ1-1	NA	TGTGCCAGCAGTGAATGGTGGTTGGAGAACACTGAAGCTTTCTTT	CASSEWWLENTEAFF
TRBV7-8	NA	TRBJ1-2	NA	TGTGCCAGCAGCTTAGCTGGAAATTACAGGGAGGATGGCTACACCTTC	CASSLAGNYREDGYTF
TRBV5-6	NA	TRBJ1-1	NA	TGTGCCAGCAGCTTAGCAGCGAACACTGAAGCTTTCTTT	CASSLAANTEAFF
TRBV10-3	NA	TRBJ2-5	once	TGTGCCACCCAGGAGAGTGTTCAAGAGACCCAGTACTTC	CATQESVQETQYF
TRBV5-6	NA	TRBJ1-1	NA	TGTGCCAGCAGACTAACAGGGATGAACACTGAAGCTTTCTTT	CASRLTGMNTEAFF
TRBV28	TRBD1	TRBJ1-5	NA	TGTGCCAGCAGTTCTACCCCGGACAGGGGGCTGCGCCTTAGCAATCAGCCCCAGCATTTT	CASSSTPDRGLRLSNQPQHF
TRBV6-1	NA	TRBJ2-1	NA	TGTGCCAGCAGACTAGCCCTCGGGAGAGAGCAGTTCTTC	CASRLALGREQFF
TRBV7-2	TRBD1	TRBJ2-1	NA	TGTGCCAGCAGCTCCCAACCAGGGGGCGGTAAAGATGAGCAGTTCTTC	CASSSQPGGGKDEQFF
TRBV30	NA	TRBJ1-3	NA	TGTGCCCGGATGGGGGACTCTGGAAACACCATATATTTT	CARMGDSGNTIYF
TRBV28	NA	TRBJ2-3	NA	TGTGCCAGCACCAGCACAGATACGCAGTATTTT	CASTSTDTQYF
TRBV10-1	NA	TRBJ1-3	NA	TGCGCCAGCAGTGGCGGTGAATCTGGAAACACCATATATTTT	CASSGGESGNTIYF
TRBV7-2	TRBD1	TRBJ2-7	NA	TGTGCCAGCAGCTTGGACAGGGGCGCCTACGAGCAGTACTTC	CASSLDRGAYEQYF